What follows is one T cell receptor (beta chain) and its context. This clonotype was observed a handful of times. Its specific antigen is unknown. Base-call qualities are not available, and no considerably larger clone is one nucleotide away. This specimen's treatment or condition label, per the study, means: roughly 10-day PBMC culture with coronavirus spike peptide pools or control peptides (ViraFEST assay). The study used the ViraFEST assay, which expanded antigen-specific T cells with peptide pools and then identified expanded clonotypes by TCR sequencing. The convalescent patients' positive SARS-CoV-2 PCR tests fell between March and December 2020, which was before the Alpha, Beta and Delta variants emerged in the United States. Each well held 2.2 million or so PBMCs cultured in IMDM containing roughly 5% human AB serum and 9 to 10 IU/ml IL-2, with 10 ug/ml peptide pools added. Half of the culture medium was replaced with fresh IL-2-containing medium on days 3 and 7. After approximately 11 days of culture, CD4+ T cells were isolated by negative selection with the EasySep CD4+ T cell isolation kit. Ficoll-Paque Plus gradient centrifugation was used to isolate PBMCs from whole blood, and the isolated PBMCs were then either used fresh or cryopreserved at -140C. Triplicate wells were generally used for each culture condition.

Including the terminal cysteine and phenylalanine, the CDR3 comprises 14 residues. Only CDR3 DNA is held: 42 bases, read in frame from base 1. Per the germline V gene, SGHTA is the CDR1 and FQGNSA is the CDR2. V is pared back by 5 bases and J by 7 bases, with 17 bases lying between the germline termini. The receptor library was made with PCR. DNA from cultured CD4+ T cells was subjected to TCR sequencing with the Oncomine TCR Beta short-read assay at the Johns Hopkins FTIC core. Genomic DNA was extracted from the cultured CD4+ T cells with the QIAamp micro DNA kit. Oncomine TCR Beta libraries from cultured CD4+ T cells were pooled using unique dual indexes and sequenced on an Illumina iSeq 100. Turning to the authors' computational methods: Non-productive sequences were removed, and CDR3s that did not start with C, did not end with F or W, or were shorter than 7 amino acids were discarded. Antigen-specific clonotypes were identified using the MANAFEST web application through comparison of peptide-stimulated wells with reference and other culture wells. An FDR below 0.05, an odds ratio above 5, and a productive frequency above 0.1% in at least two of three replicate wells were required for clones to be considered positive. Clonotypes that were significantly expanded in both SARS-CoV-2 spike wells and at least one common cold coronavirus spike condition were defined as cross-reactive. Using R version 3.6.1, CDR3 homology was evaluated through Levenshtein distances (stringdist) along with unrooted phylogenetic trees (ape). TCRdb passed the public sequencing reads through fastp at Q25 and MiXCR, retaining productive beta sequences. When rows share a CDR3 protein, they turn into one entry using the most common DNA and genes. None of the V and J calls come from the authors' own analysis; TCRdb made them. The sample table lists approximately 12,000 distinct CDR3 sequences, approximately 53% of them with a count of one. The ten largest clones add up to 28% of the sample.

The data are from a study of vaccination and CD4 T cells after COVID-19 (dated 2022 in TCRdb). At the level of the whole study: Convalescent patients had a positive SARS-CoV-2 result on nasal swab PCR, and of these patients, several had mild disease and one had severe disease. Post-vaccine blood samples were collected a median of 72 days after the second vaccine dose, ranging from about 13 to 241 days. Post-COVID blood samples from convalescent patients were collected a median of around 100 days after diagnosis, with a range of roughly 35 to 180 days. The convalescent cohort comprised six males and four females, including two Hispanic individuals, seven Caucasians, two Asians and one multiracial person. Two doses of either the Pfizer-BioNTech BNT162b2 vaccine (n=8) or the Moderna mRNA-1273 vaccine (n=2) were administered to participants. Culture stimuli were overlapping spike peptide pools from SARS-CoV-2 and from the common cold coronaviruses HCoV-NL63, HCoV-OC43 and HCoV-229E. Control cultures received a CEFX viral epitope pool as the positive control, an HIV-1 Nef peptide pool as the negative control, or no peptide. In 10 COVID-19 convalescent patients and a few infection-naive healthy vaccine recipients, the spike-specific CD4+ TCR repertoire before mRNA vaccination was compared with the repertoire after mRNA vaccination.

General conclusions and limits of the study: The median count of SARS-CoV-2-reactive clonotypes went up from 20 to 25 after infection to some 38 after vaccination, although the change was not significant. Relatively few convalescent patients were included in the study, and early timepoints after natural infection were not analyzed. Of the vaccine-specific clones in convalescent patients, 304 of 307, or nearly all, reacted only to SARS-CoV-2 spike and did not cross-react with common cold coronaviruses. Among convalescent patients, a median around 86% of the SARS-CoV-2-reactive clones seen after vaccination appeared only after vaccination, which suggests priming specific to the vaccine.

The chain couples TRBV7-2 to TRBJ1-2; the D gene cannot be named for sure. The source is a human donor who had recovered from COVID-19. The specimen was CD4+ T cells from blood, cultured in vitro. The DNA is TGTGCCAGCAGCCCTAGGGCACCTACTGGTGGCTACACCTTC. This encodes CASSPRAPTGGYTF.